Each of the 4 T cell receptor beta chains below was sequenced from the same sample in a study of response to subunit inactivated influenza vaccine. TCRdb redid the calling of the RT-PCR reads with MiXCR, one entry per CDR3 protein. The sample records around 580,000 distinct CDR3 sequences, over 9.5% being singletons. Specimen: PBMCs from blood, collected on the day of vaccination. The receptor set was obtained from a man aged 45-60 years who received an inactivated influenza vaccine.

The gene calls are TRBV5-6 and TRBJ2-7; tentative D call: TRBD1 (6 bases). Trimming took 5 bases from V and 6 from J, leaving 18 bases between them. The CDR3 covers 14 residues. In germline, CDR1 is SGHDT, CDR2 YYEEEE. The CDR3 bases are TGTGCCAGCAGGATGATCAGGACAGATTTCGAGCAGTACTTC. This codes for CASRMIRTDFEQYF.

In its sample, this clonotype was seen a few times. The genes are TRBV5-1 and TRBJ2-7; TRBD2 is a possible D gene (5 bases). The V gene lost 2 bases and the J gene lost 4 bases, with 10 bases spanning the gap. CDR1 is SGHRS, CDR2 YFSETQ, per germline. The CDR3 loop spans 13 amino acids. The CDR3 coding sequence is TGCGCCAGCAGCTTATACACGGGGTACGAGCAGTACTTC. Translating gives CASSLYTGYEQYF. The complete variable domain, with remaining parts taken from reference TRBV5-1 and TRBJ2-7, reads KAGVTQTPRYLIKTRGQQVTLSCSPISGHRSVSWYQQTPGQGLQFLFEYFSETQRNKGNFPGRFSGRQFSNSRSEMNVSTLELGDSALYLCASSLYTGYEQYFGPGTRLTVT.

This chain connects TRBV15 to TRBJ2-7; either TRBD1 or TRBD2 may fit D (6 bases each). This CDR3 is 15 amino acids long. The V gene lost 5 bases and the J gene lost 0 bases, with 14 bases spanning the gap. From germline, CDR1 is LNHNV and CDR2 YYDKDF (reference sequence). The CDR3 bases are TGTGCCACCAGCGGGGGGACACATGTCTCCTACGAGCAGTACTTC. Residues: CATSGGTHVSYEQYF.

The V and J genes are TRBV12-3 or TRBV12-4 and TRBJ1-2; D ambiguous. The V gene lost 5 bases and the J gene lost 0 bases, with 16 bases spanning the gap. The CDR3 loop spans 16 amino acids. CDR3 coding DNA: TGTGCCAGCAGTAGAATCTTACAGAGACCTAACTATGGCTACACCTTC. Translated: CASSRILQRPNYGYTF.